This T cell receptor (beta chain) was found in a study of OX40 agonist ivuxolimab in advanced cancers. Study-level background: The drug used for patients, ivuxolimab, was an agonistic anti-OX40 (CD134) antibody. Overall study findings and caveats: Among the nonresponders, some also had low normalized T-cell clonal expansion.

TCRdb keeps only in-frame clones here, not all; method: immunoSEQ multiplex PCR. The sample holds 6,500 to 9,000 clones, over 75% seen once. CDR3 length equals 15 residues. J gave up 4 bases and V 4 bases, and 10 bases lay outside the gene matches. Germline V CDR1 and CDR2: SGDLS, YYNGEE. Details on this clone: Antigen: not known.

V usage is TRBV9 and J usage is TRBJ2-5, with 7 bases lining up with TRBD2. Material: CD4+ or CD8+ T cells sorted from blood, obtained in a trial of the OX40 agonist ivuxolimab. The clonotype comes from an adult with an advanced solid tumor such as melanoma, head and neck, liver or kidney cancer. In nucleotides, the CDR3 is TGTGCCAGCAGCCCCTTACGCGGACTAGGAGAGACCCAGTACTTC. As protein: CASSPLRGLGETQYF. The full variable domain, with the rest looked up from reference TRBV9 and TRBJ2-5, is DSGVTQTPKHLITATGQRVTLRCSPRSGDLSVYWYQQSLDQGLQFLIQYYNGEERAKGNILERFSAQQFPDLHSELNLSSLELGDSALYFCASSPLRGLGETQYFGPGTRLLVL.